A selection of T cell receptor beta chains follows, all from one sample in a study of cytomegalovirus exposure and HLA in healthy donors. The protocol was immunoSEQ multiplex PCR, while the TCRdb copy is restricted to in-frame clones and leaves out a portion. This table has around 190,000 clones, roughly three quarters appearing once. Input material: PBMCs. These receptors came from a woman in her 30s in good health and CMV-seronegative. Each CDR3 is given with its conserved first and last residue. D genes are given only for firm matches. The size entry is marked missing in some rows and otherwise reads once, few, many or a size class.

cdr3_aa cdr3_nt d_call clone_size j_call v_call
CASRAGGSDTQYF TGTGCCAGCAGAGCAGGGGGTTCGGATACGCAGTATTTT TRBD1 - TRBJ2-3 TRBV27
CASSLGGAGGDAFF TGTGCCAGCAGTTTAGGGGGGGCAGGAGGGGACGCTTTCTTT - - TRBJ1-1 TRBV28
CASSLGYGRTAHNEQFF TGTGCCAGCAGCTTAGGCTATGGGAGAACCGCTCACAATGAGCAGTTCTTC - once TRBJ2-1 TRBV7-6
CASSRGQAGNTIYF TGCGCCAGCAGCAGAGGACAGGCTGGGAACACCATATATTTT TRBD1 - TRBJ1-3 TRBV5-1
CASSRDRFRDTQYF TGTGCCAGCAGCAGGGACAGATTCAGGGATACGCAGTATTTT TRBD1 - TRBJ2-3 TRBV11-3
CASRSEGEVEAFF TGCGCCAGCAGGAGTGAGGGCGAGGTGGAAGCTTTCTTT - - TRBJ1-1 TRBV5-1
CSVEEGASINIQYF TGCAGCGTTGAAGAGGGGGCGAGTATAAACATTCAGTACTTC - - TRBJ2-4 TRBV29-1
CASNGDSNQPQHF TGTGCCAGCAACGGAGATAGCAATCAGCCCCAGCATTTT - - TRBJ1-5 TRBV28
CASSRLAGTYEQYF TGCGCCAGCAGCCGACTAGCGGGGACCTACGAGCAGTACTTC TRBD2 few TRBJ2-7 TRBV4-1
CASSLPDGNYGYTF TGTGCCAGCAGTTTACCCGACGGGAACTATGGCTACACCTTC - - TRBJ1-2 TRBV27
CASSPLGTGNEQYF TGTGCCAGCAGCCCCCTGGGGACAGGGAACGAGCAGTACTTC TRBD1 - TRBJ2-7 TRBV9
CASARRDRDSYEQYF TGTGCCAGCGCCCGCCGGGACAGGGATTCTTACGAGCAGTACTTC TRBD1 - TRBJ2-7 TRBV28
CASSSRGNTEAFF TGTGCCAGCAGTTCCAGGGGGAACACTGAAGCTTTCTTT - - TRBJ1-1 TRBV27
CAISWTGGETQYF TGTGCCATCAGCTGGACAGGGGGTGAGACCCAGTACTTC TRBD1 - TRBJ2-5 TRBV10-3
CASTQSTGTGRNQPQHF TGTGCCAGTACCCAATCAACAGGGACAGGGCGCAATCAGCCCCAGCATTTT TRBD1 - TRBJ1-5 TRBV19
CASSDSRGYYGYTF TGTGCCAGCAGTGATTCCAGGGGGTATTATGGCTACACCTTC TRBD1 - TRBJ1-2 TRBV2
CASRFSTSGSETQYF TGTGCCAGCAGGTTTAGTACTAGCGGGAGTGAGACCCAGTACTTC TRBD2 - TRBJ2-5 TRBV6-1
CASSDYELGHNEQFF TGCGCCAGCAGTGATTACGAGTTGGGCCACAATGAGCAGTTCTTC - - TRBJ2-1 TRBV10-1
CASSRSMSSSYNEQFF TGTGCCAGCAGTAGATCTATGAGTAGCTCCTACAATGAGCAGTTCTTC - - TRBJ2-1 TRBV28
CASSLQGWGTTDTQYF TGCGCCAGCAGCTTACAGGGGTGGGGGACCACAGATACGCAGTATTTT TRBD1 few TRBJ2-3 TRBV5-1
CASSRTGERYGYTF TGTGCCAGCTCTCGGACAGGCGAGAGGTATGGCTACACCTTC TRBD1 many TRBJ1-2 TRBV18
CASSAGTGREKLFF TGCGCCAGCAGCGCCGGGACAGGGCGTGAAAAACTGTTTTTT TRBD1 once TRBJ1-4 TRBV5-1
CASSFSPADLGTPGELFF TGTGCCAGCAGCTTCTCCCCCGCCGACTTGGGGACACCCGGGGAGCTGTTTTTT - - TRBJ2-2 TRBV7-6
CASSQTSFGGGTPDTQYF TGTGCCAGCAGCCAAACTTCCTTCGGGGGTGGCACACCAGATACGCAGTATTTT - - TRBJ2-3 TRBV27
CAVLAGSYNEQFF TGTGCCGTTCTAGCGGGCTCCTACAATGAGCAGTTCTTC TRBD2 - TRBJ2-1 TRBV6-5
CASSSPGTGGLETQYF TGTGCCAGCAGCTCCCCCGGGACAGGGGGCTTGGAGACCCAGTACTTC TRBD1 - TRBJ2-5 TRBV11-3
CASSRTSPRDEQFF TGTGCCAGCAGTCGAACCAGCCCACGGGATGAGCAGTTCTTC - - TRBJ2-1 TRBV13
CASSSGQGTNQPQHF TGTGCCAGCAGCTCCGGACAGGGAACTAATCAGCCCCAGCATTTT TRBD1 - TRBJ1-5 TRBV7-9
CASSLARGQGVGELFF TGCGCCAGCAGCTTGGCCAGGGGACAGGGTGTCGGGGAGCTGTTTTTT TRBD1 - TRBJ2-2 TRBV5-1
CSVEVSSLPAQYF TGCAGCGTTGAAGTCTCCTCCCTCCCAGCCCAGTACTTC - few TRBJ2-5 TRBV29-1
CASSPGTGVFNGYEQYF TGCGCCAGCAGCCCCGGGACAGGGGTGTTTAACGGCTACGAGCAGTACTTC TRBD1 - TRBJ2-7 TRBV5-1